The text below deals with one TCR beta chain. These data belong to a study of blood T cell repertoires in COVID-19. As for the study in general: Italy, Spain and the United States were the sources of the convalescent and acute COVID-19 samples.

As processed by the authors: Scientists estimated how many nucleated cells there were by amplifying reference gene primers. This table comes from immunoSEQ multiplex PCR, and its TCRdb copy is limited to in-frame clones, with some not included. V and J calls and clone size are copied from that table; D and trimming were computed from the DNA. The profile covers around 40,000 clones, with approximately 85% appearing a single time and 23% taken by the ten largest. The germline V and J ends were trimmed by 7 bases and 5 bases, with 9 bases remaining between them. The CDR3 covers 11 residues. The germline V gene encodes CDR1 SNHLY and CDR2 FYNNEI.

The chain recombines TRBV2 with TRBJ2-7, with D possibly being TRBD1 (6 bases). The sequence was obtained from a man aged 65 to 79 with acute or convalescent COVID-19. Material for sequencing was peripheral blood. DNA for the CDR3: TGTGCCAGCAACAGGGACCACGAGCAGTACTTC. Translated, it gives CASNRDHEQYF.